The text below deals with one T cell receptor (beta chain). No antigen is known for it. Base qualities are not provided; no much larger clone lies one nucleotide away. These data belong to a study of T-cell memory formation after mild COVID-19 (dated by TCRdb to the early 2020s). With regard to the full study: TCR sequence clusters from the two donors were found to be largely donor specific. Longitudinal TCRalpha and TCRbeta repertoire sequencing tracked T-cell clones expanding and contracting after mild COVID-19 in a couple of donors. The cohort comprised two young, previously healthy adult volunteers, one female and one male. Findings and caveats that apply to the study as a whole: The second-wave clones that peaked on day 37 were not confirmed to be SARS-CoV-2 specific. Clones that contracted from day 15 to 85 showed balanced CD4/CD8 phenotypes, whereas a second wave of clones that expanded from day 15 to 37 leaned towards CD4+. The study included only two mild cases, and larger cohorts that include severe cases with pre-infection samples were judged to be necessary. Some responding clones were detected in pre-infection memory, which suggested that pre-existing cross-reactive memory T cells had joined the SARS-CoV-2 response. Contracting CD4+ clones appeared mostly in the CM and EM memory subsets, whereas CD8+ clones were enriched in EMRA.

The reads were generated on an Illumina NovaSeq 6000. Using 5'RACE with constant-segment primers, TCRalpha and TCRbeta cDNA libraries were constructed, with sample barcodes and unique molecular identifiers added in the process. Trizol reagent was used to extract RNA from every sample. Libraries were amplified in two PCR steps, with a second sample barcode and Illumina TruSeq adapters added in the second step. Libraries were sequenced on an Illumina NovaSeq with 2 x 150 bp paired-end reads. The authors processed their data as follows. With migec v1.2.7, reads were demultiplexed and then collapsed into UMI-guided consensus sequences. Using mixcr v2.1.11, the UMI consensuses were aligned to TRA and TRB V and J templates and assembled into clonotypes. A clonotype was counted as expanded or contracted only if both edgeR and NoisET called the change significant, with noise models trained on biological replicates. For edgeR calls, the thresholds were a false discovery rate-adjusted p below 0.01 and a log2 fold-change of 1. PCA with hierarchical clustering of max-normalized trajectories of the 1000 most abundant clonotypes was used as exploratory dynamics analysis. Each responding clone was given a CD4 or CD8 phenotype based on the CD4+ and CD8+ repertoires, which had been sequenced separately. In-frame beta chains were kept once TCRdb had trimmed the public reads at Q25 with fastp and called clones with MiXCR. All rows with the same CDR3 protein become a single entry with the most common DNA and genes. The authors' filters were not applied to this entry. This sample holds 380,000 or so distinct CDR3 sequences; 13% to 15% were observed only once. In total, the top ten clones hold roughly a fifth of the sample.

Ficoll-Paque density gradient centrifugation was used to isolate PBMCs. The CDR3 goes from the cysteine to the phenylalanine over 14 residues. Kept here is only the CDR3 DNA, which spans 42 bases and is read in frame from base 1. V sheds 2 bases and J sheds 1 base, leaving 9 bases between their ends. For CDR1 and CDR2, the germline V gene lists SGHRS and YFSETQ. The rearrangement combines TRBV5-1 with TRBJ1-1; a tentative D match to TRBD1 spans 5 bases. The sequenced sample was PBMCs or a T cell subset sorted from them (not recorded which). The TCR was taken from a man aged 18-30 years who had mild COVID-19 (a few samples of this study predate the infection). The sample titles of this study are shuffled in the database, so cell type and time point are left out; the donor was told from shared clones. The DNA sequence follows: TGCGCCAGCAGCTTCGACGGACAGAACACTGAAGCTTTCTTT. Translated, this gives CASSFDGQNTEAFF.